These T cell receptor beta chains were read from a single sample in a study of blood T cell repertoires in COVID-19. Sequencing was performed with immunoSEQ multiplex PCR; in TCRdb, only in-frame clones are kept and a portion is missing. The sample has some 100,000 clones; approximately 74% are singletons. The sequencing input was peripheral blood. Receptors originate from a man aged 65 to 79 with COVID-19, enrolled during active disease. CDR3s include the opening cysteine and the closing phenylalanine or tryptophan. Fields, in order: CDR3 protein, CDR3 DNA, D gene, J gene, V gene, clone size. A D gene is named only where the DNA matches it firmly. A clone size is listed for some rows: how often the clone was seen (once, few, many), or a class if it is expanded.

CASSLSVGSLTDTQYF,TGTGCCAGCAGTTTATCTGTGGGCTCCCTCACAGATACGCAGTATTTT,-,TRBJ2-3,TRBV27,-
CASSLTYGTSGTRYEQYF,TGTGCCAGCAGTTTAACCTACGGGACTAGCGGGACTAGGTACGAGCAGTACTTC,TRBD2,TRBJ2-7,TRBV27,-
CASSQDGGLAGRQETQYF,TGTGCCAGCAGCCAAGATGGGGGACTAGCGGGGAGACAAGAGACCCAGTACTTC,TRBD2,TRBJ2-5,TRBV4-2,-
CAWSVRDNYNSYEQYF,TGTGCCTGGAGTGTCCGAGACAATTACAACTCCTACGAGCAGTACTTC,-,TRBJ2-7,TRBV30,-
CATSAPTSGSNNEQFF,TGTGCCACCAGTGCCCCGACTAGCGGGAGTAACAATGAGCAGTTCTTC,TRBD2,TRBJ2-1,TRBV24-1,-
CASSITGTQDTQYF,TGTGCCAGTAGTATAACAGGGACCCAAGATACGCAGTATTTT,-,TRBJ2-3,TRBV19,-
CASGSTGGYYTQPQHF,TGTGCCAGCGGAAGCACAGGGGGCTATTACACTCAGCCCCAGCATTTT,TRBD1,TRBJ1-5,TRBV6-6,-
CAWSVWGTEQGEAFF,TGTGCCTGGAGTGTATGGGGCACGGAGCAAGGCGAAGCTTTCTTT,-,TRBJ1-1,TRBV30,-
CASSYNRQGDGYTF,TGTGCCAGCAGCTACAATCGACAGGGTGATGGCTACACCTTC,TRBD1,TRBJ1-2,TRBV7-3,-
CASSLVGGAGVGKQYF,TGTGCCAGCAGCTTAGTGGGTGGAGCGGGAGTTGGAAAGCAGTACTTC,TRBD2,TRBJ2-7,TRBV7-9,once
CASSVVPDRPEAFF,TGTGCCAGCAGCGTAGTTCCGGACAGACCCGAAGCTTTCTTT,-,TRBJ1-1,TRBV9,-
CASTIAIGMNEQFF,TGTGCCAGCACTATAGCCATCGGGATGAATGAGCAGTTCTTC,-,TRBJ2-1,TRBV6-5,once
CASSHTSGISYEQYF,TGTGCCAGCAGCCATACTAGCGGGATATCCTACGAGCAGTACTTC,TRBD2,TRBJ2-7,TRBV9,-
CATSRDRAGGHPQYF,TGTGCCACCAGCAGAGACAGAGCGGGAGGGCATCCGCAGTACTTC,TRBD2,TRBJ2-7,TRBV15,few
CASSPGWTGRSETQYF,TGTGCCAGCAGCCCTGGTTGGACAGGACGTTCGGAGACCCAGTACTTC,TRBD1,TRBJ2-5,TRBV11-2,once
CATSRGAAGRSNQPQHF,TGTGCCACCAGCAGAGGGGCTGCGGGACGAAGCAATCAGCCCCAGCATTTT,-,TRBJ1-5,TRBV15,-
CASSPGRAAYEQYF,TGCGCCAGCTCACCGGGCAGAGCGGCCTACGAGCAGTACTTC,-,TRBJ2-7,TRBV5-1,few
CASSLQLAGATGNTQYF,TGTGCCAGCAGCCTACAACTAGCGGGAGCCACGGGGAATACGCAGTATTTT,TRBD2,TRBJ2-3,TRBV7-2,few